A single sample is the source of the 28 T cell receptor beta chains below, sequenced in a study of control samples from healthy donors and cancer patients. Using immunoSEQ multiplex PCR, the repertoire was profiled, and TCRdb retains in-frame clones only, with some absent. The sample holds approximately 97,000 clones; around 90% are singletons and the top ten take around 3%. The sequenced sample consisted of blood. Receptors were obtained from a human donor in good health. The donor label of this sample is uncertain.

The V call is TRBV5-1, the J call TRBJ2-3; no reliable D call. The V gene lost 7 bases and the J gene lost 4 bases, with 10 bases spanning the gap. Germline loops: CDR1 SGHRS, CDR2 YFSETQ. The CDR3 has 12 residues. This CDR3 reads CASSGVADTQYF. DNA of the CDR3: TGCGCCAGCTCTGGAGTAGCAGATACGCAGTATTTT.

The chain links TRBV6-2 or TRBV6-3 to TRBJ2-7, with 14 bases fitting TRBD2. In germline, CDR1 is MNHEY, CDR2 SVGEGT. The trim removed 5 bases at V and 3 bases at J, leaving 3 bases unmatched. This CDR3 is built from 15 residues. CDR3 sequence reads: CASSGTSGGFYEQYV. In DNA form, the CDR3 reads TGTGCCAGCAGTGGGACTAGCGGGGGCTTCTACGAGCAGTACGTC.

J is TRBJ1-2 and V is TRBV27; TRBD1 matches 8 bases. The CDR3 spans 14 residues. The germline V gene encodes CDR1 MNHEY and CDR2 SMNVEV (reference sequence). The V and J ends lost 5 bases and 2 bases, in that order; junction bases with no gene match: 4. In DNA form, the CDR3 reads TGTGCCAGCAGTGGAGACAGGGGCAACTATGGCTACACCTTC. Translated: CASSGDRGNYGYTF.

This chain links TRBV9 with TRBJ1-6; D perhaps matches TRBD1 (5 bases). The length of the CDR3 is 15 residues. The germline CDR1 and CDR2 sequences are SGDLS and YYNGEE. V was clipped by 4 bases and J by 7 bases, with 15 bases between them. The chain's CDR3 is CASSITGASNSPLHF. The CDR3 DNA sequence: TGTGCCAGCAGCATCACAGGAGCCTCCAATTCACCCCTCCACTTT. Variable domain in full (rest from reference TRBV9 and TRBJ1-6): DSGVTQTPKHLITATGQRVTLRCSPRSGDLSVYWYQQSLDQGLQFLIQYYNGEERAKGNILERFSAQQFPDLHSELNLSSLELGDSALYFCASSITGASNSPLHFGNGTRLTVT.

V usage is TRBV29-1 and J usage is TRBJ1-3; D not certain. The V gene's germline CDR1 is SQVTM and CDR2 ANQGSEA. Trimming took 7 bases from V and 9 from J, leaving 16 bases between them. The CDR3 totals 12 residues. The CDR3 spells CSALIFGTTIYF. Here the CDR3 DNA reads TGCAGCGCCTTGATCTTCGGTACCACCATATATTTT. The complete variable domain, with remaining parts taken from reference TRBV29-1 and TRBJ1-3, reads SAVISQKPSRDICQRGTSLTIQCQVDSQVTMMFWYRQQPGQSLTLIATANQGSEATYESGFVIDKFPISRPNLTFSTLTVSNMSPEDSSIYLCSALIFGTTIYFGEGSWLTVV.

The chain combines TRBV14 with TRBJ1-5; D gene uncertain. Trimming cost V 1 base and J 5 bases, with 6 bases left between them. This CDR3 region has 13 residues. Germline V gives CDR1 SGHDN, CDR2 FVKESK. DNA of the CDR3: TGTGCCAGCAGCCAAGGGGGTCATCAGCCCCAGCATTTT. Amino acids: CASSQGGHQPQHF.

The chain links TRBV3-1 (or the pseudogene TRBV3-2) to TRBJ1-1, with 8 bases lining up with TRBD1. The CDR3 sequence is 17 residues long. Germline lookup yields CDR1 LGHDT and CDR2 YNNKEL (reference sequence). Trimming cost V 3 bases and J 2 bases; bases outside gene matches: 11. The CDR3 DNA follows: TGTGCCAGCAGCCATTTATCAGGGGGCGAGGCAAACACTGAAGCTTTCTTT. Its translation is CASSHLSGGEANTEAFF.

The V gene is TRBV27, the J gene TRBJ2-7, with unresolved D. The CDR3 totals 14 residues. The ends were cut back, 3 bases at V and 0 bases at J, with 9 bases in the middle. CDR1 and CDR2 from the germline V gene are MNHEY and SMNVEV (reference sequence). In nucleotides, the CDR3 is TGTGCCAGCAGTTTTTACGACGGCTCCTACGAGCAGTACTTC. Amino acids: CASSFYDGSYEQYF.

J is TRBJ1-5 and V is TRBV2; 8 positions match TRBD1. The CDR3 length is 15 residues. J was trimmed by 0 bases and V by 6 bases; bases with no gene match: 4. CDR1 SNHLY and CDR2 FYNNEI come from the germline V gene. This chain's CDR3 is CASRQGANSNQPQHF. DNA for the CDR3: TGTGCCAGCAGGCAGGGGGCTAATAGCAATCAGCCCCAGCATTTT.

V and J are TRBV7-2 and TRBJ1-5; D ambiguous. V was clipped by 1 base and J by 3 bases, with 10 bases between them. This CDR3 region has 15 residues. Germline CDR1 is SGHTA and CDR2 is FQGNSA. This CDR3 is CASSLVPQNNQPQHF. The CDR3 DNA is TGTGCCAGCAGCTTAGTCCCACAGAACAATCAGCCCCAGCATTTT.

Comment on this clone: Different DNA sequences within this sample yield the same CDR3. The chain recombines TRBV7-8 with TRBJ1-2; the match to TRBD1 covers 7 bases. In germline, CDR1 is SGHVS, CDR2 FQNEAQ. Trimming took 0 bases from V and 2 from J; bases not matched to a gene: 3. The CDR3 covers 15 residues. The CDR3 protein is CASSLAGTENYGYTF. CDR3 coding DNA: TGTGCCAGCAGCTTAGCCGGGACAGAAAACTATGGCTACACCTTC.

This rearrangement joins TRBV6-4 to TRBJ1-2; 11 bases are a match to TRBD1. Losses at the gene ends were 0 bases for V and 6 bases for J; bases not matched to a gene: 6. Looked up from germline, CDR1 is MRHNA and CDR2 is SNTAGT. This CDR3 region has 16 residues. CDR3 in DNA: TGTGCCAGCAGTGACTCTGGGACAGGGGGTTTTGATGGCTACACCTTC. Translating gives CASSDSGTGGFDGYTF.

The chain carries TRBV12-5 and TRBJ2-3; 8 nucleotides line up with TRBD1. The germline V gene encodes CDR1 LGHNT and CDR2 FRNRAP. CDR3 length: 13 residues. With 5 bases clipped from V and 4 bases from J, the junction kept 2 bases outside the gene matches. This CDR3 is CASGLQGADTQYF. The DNA of the CDR3 is TGTGCTAGTGGTCTACAGGGGGCAGATACGCAGTATTTT.

The chain carries TRBV28 and TRBJ2-3, with 10 bases matching TRBD1. CDR3 length: 15 residues. Germline trimming cut 5 bases from V and 3 bases from J; bases unmatched to any gene: 5. CDR1 is MDHEN and CDR2 is SYDVKM in the germline V gene. The CDR3, as DNA: TGTGCCAGCAGTATCCCGGGACAGGGGACAGATACGCAGTATTTT. It codes for CASSIPGQGTDTQYF.

The CDR3 DNA reads as TGTGCCAGCCGCCTGGGGGGTGAAGGGGTTCAGCCCCAGCATTTT. It yields the protein CASRLGGEGVQPQHF. This chain connects TRBV28 to TRBJ1-5, with TRBD1 as a possible D gene (5 bases). CDR1 MDHEN and CDR2 SYDVKM come from the germline V gene. V dropped 8 bases and J dropped 6 bases, with 20 bases sitting between them. CDR3 size: 15 residues.

The rearrangement uses TRBV30 and TRBJ1-6; 7 bases match TRBD1. CDR1 GTSNPN and CDR2 SVGIG come from the germline V gene (reference sequence). This CDR3 is built from 16 residues. Losses at the gene ends were 2 bases for V and 2 bases for J; bases not matched to a gene: 6. The DNA for the CDR3 is TGTGCCTGGAGTATGACAGGGAGGACCTATAATTCACCCCTCCACTTT. Translation: CAWSMTGRTYNSPLHF.

This chain uses TRBV7-3 with TRBJ1-6; tentatively, D is TRBD1 (5 bases). Germline V lookup: CDR1 SGHTA, CDR2 FQGTGA. The CDR3 totals 14 residues. Trimming took 0 bases from V and 6 from J, leaving 6 bases between them. CDR3 DNA: TGTGCCAGCAGCTTAACAGGGGTTAATTCACCCCTCCACTTT. Protein: CASSLTGVNSPLHF.

This sequence joins TRBV7-2 and TRBJ1-1, with D possibly being TRBD1 (5 bases). CDR1 SGHTA and CDR2 FQGNSA come from the germline V gene. This CDR3 has 14 amino acids. Trimming removed 4 bases at V and 0 bases at J, with 9 bases between. The CDR3 spells CASSSGTVNTEAFF. CDR3 DNA sequence: TGTGCCAGCAGCTCCGGGACGGTGAACACTGAAGCTTTCTTT.

This chain connects TRBV7-9 to TRBJ1-1; D uncertain. Trimming stripped 5 bases from V and 10 bases from J, with 17 bases between. The CDR3 totals 13 residues. CDR1 is SEHNR and CDR2 is FQNEAQ in the germline V gene (reference sequence). The CDR3 protein is CASSQREGSVAFF. The CDR3 nucleotides are TGTGCCAGCAGCCAAAGGGAGGGCAGCGTAGCTTTCTTT.

CDR3 residues: CASSLGTGMNTEAFF. The CDR3, as DNA: TGTGCCAGCAGCTTGGGAACGGGGATGAACACTGAAGCTTTCTTT. The rearrangement links TRBV5-4 to TRBJ1-1, with D unresolved. The CDR3 consists of 15 residues. Germline loops: CDR1 SGHNT, CDR2 YYREEE (reference sequence). Trimming cost V 0 bases and J 0 bases, with 9 bases left between them.

V is TRBV27 and J is TRBJ2-7; 10 bases align to TRBD2. Germline CDR1 MNHEY, CDR2 SMNVEV (reference sequence). The CDR3 is 13 residues long. V dropped 5 bases and J dropped 8; count of bases not matched to a gene: 6. CDR3 coding DNA: TGTGCCAGCAGTCCGTTAGCGGGGGGTAAGCAGTACTTC. Protein: CASSPLAGGKQYF.

With respect to this clone: The junction does not match germline at one end; this may be a read error. This chain uses TRBV6-4 with TRBJ2-3; tentative D call: TRBD2 (6 bases). Germline V gene data show CDR1 as MRHNA and CDR2 as SNTAGT. This CDR3 region has 14 residues. The CDR3: CASSATGGEDAQYF. Written as DNA, the CDR3 is TGTGCCAGCAGTGCAACCGGGGGTGAAGATGCGCAGTATTTT.

The V call is TRBV19, the J call TRBJ1-2; D is ambiguous. The germline CDR1 and CDR2 sequences are LNHDA and SQIVND (reference sequence). This CDR3 is built from 12 residues. V lost 3 bases and J lost 4, with 6 bases in between. The CDR3 region has the DNA TGTGCCAGTAGTATCCCCCTCTATGGCTACACCTTC. Amino acids: CASSIPLYGYTF.

This rearrangement joins TRBV27 to TRBJ2-7; weak D call: TRBD1 (6 bases). V lost 6 bases and J 4 bases, leaving 13 bases between the germline ends. Germline V CDR1 and CDR2: MNHEY, SMNVEV (reference sequence). This CDR3 spans 13 amino acids. CDR3 amino acids: CASRTQGTYEQYF. The CDR3 DNA follows: TGTGCCAGCAGAACACAGGGTACATACGAGCAGTACTTC.

This rearrangement joins TRBV7-9 to TRBJ1-1; D is undetermined. Germline lookup yields CDR1 SEHNR and CDR2 FQNEAQ (reference sequence). The CDR3 is 12 amino acids. Trimming shortened V by 3 bases and J by 4 bases, and 6 bases separated the two germline ends. The CDR3 reads CASSFGPTEAFF. DNA for the CDR3: TGTGCCAGCAGCTTTGGGCCCACTGAAGCTTTCTTT.

The rearrangement joins TRBV11-2 to TRBJ1-6; the match to TRBD1 covers 8 bases. The J segment lost 7 bases and the V segment lost 5 bases, leaving 7 bases of the junction unmatched. Per germline, CDR1 SGHAT and CDR2 FQNNGV. This CDR3 has 15 residues. CDR3: CASSTYHRGNSPLHF. In nucleotides, the CDR3 is TGTGCCAGCAGCACGTACCACAGGGGGAATTCACCCCTCCACTTT.

The chain has TRBV18 and TRBJ1-1; perhaps TRBD1 as D (5 bases). Germline V gene data show CDR1 as KGHSH and CDR2 as LQKENI. CDR3 size: 15 residues. V was trimmed by 3 bases and J by 6 bases, leaving 17 bases between them. The CDR3 is CASSPYHGGDAEAFF. The CDR3 DNA reads TGTGCCAGCTCACCTTATCACGGGGGGGATGCTGAAGCTTTCTTT.

A single count supports this clone. The rearrangement uses TRBV20-1 and TRBJ1-4; D not certain. V lost 3 bases and J 5 bases, leaving 13 bases between the germline ends. CDR3 size: 14 residues. Germline-derived CDR1 and CDR2 are DFQATT and SNEGSKA (reference sequence). The CDR3 DNA reads TGCAGTGCTAGTGGAGAGGGAGAGAATGAAAAACTGTTTTTT. Translated, it gives CSASGEGENEKLFF.